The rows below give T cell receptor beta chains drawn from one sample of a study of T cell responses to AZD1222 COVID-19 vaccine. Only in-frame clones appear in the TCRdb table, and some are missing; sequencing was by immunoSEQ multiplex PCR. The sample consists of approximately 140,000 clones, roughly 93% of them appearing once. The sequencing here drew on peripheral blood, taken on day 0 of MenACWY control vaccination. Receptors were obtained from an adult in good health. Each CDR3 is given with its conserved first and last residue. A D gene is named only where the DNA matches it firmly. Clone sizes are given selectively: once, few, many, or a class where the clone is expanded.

TGTGCCAGCAGCACTAGCTCTGGGGCCAACGTCCTGACTTTC CASSTSSGANVLTF . TRBV28 . TRBJ2-6
TGTGCCAGCAGCTCAAAAGGGCAGGGTCCGATTAGGAACACTGAAGCTTTCTTT CASSSKGQGPIRNTEAFF . TRBV11-2 . TRBJ1-1
TGTGCCAGTAGGACTAGCGGGAGTAGAGATACGCAGTATTTT CASRTSGSRDTQYF . TRBV19 TRBD2 TRBJ2-3
TGTGCCAGCAGCTCCAGACAGGGTGGGGACACTGAAGCTTTCTTT CASSSRQGGDTEAFF . TRBV7-8 TRBD1 TRBJ1-1
TGTGCCAGTAGTAAAGACAGTTTTGGGGAGACCCAGTACTTC CASSKDSFGETQYF . TRBV19 . TRBJ2-5
TGTGCCTGGAGTCGACTAGCGGAAACTTACAATGAGCAGTTCTTC CAWSRLAETYNEQFF . TRBV30 TRBD2 TRBJ2-1
TGTGCCAGCAGCTTTTGGGGTGCGGGAGGCGAGCAGTACTTC CASSFWGAGGEQYF . TRBV7-3 TRBD2 TRBJ2-7
TGTGCCAGCAGCAAACTAGCGGGCATATCGAGCTCCTACGAGCAGTACTTC CASSKLAGISSSYEQYF . TRBV7-8 TRBD2 TRBJ2-7
TGTGCCAGCAGCCAAGACTCTCCGAACACCGGGGAGCTGTTTTTT CASSQDSPNTGELFF . TRBV3-1/TRBV3-2 . TRBJ2-2
TGTGCCAGCAGCCTGGGACAGGGGATCTACGAGCAGTACTTC CASSLGQGIYEQYF . TRBV11-3 TRBD1 TRBJ2-7
TGCGCCAGCAGCACGGGACTAGCGGGAGGGCCCTCGGGAGAGACCCAGTACTTC CASSTGLAGGPSGETQYF . TRBV5-1 TRBD2 TRBJ2-5
TGTGCCAGCAGTCCACCCCCCGGGACAGGGGTGAACACTGAAGCTTTCTTT CASSPPPGTGVNTEAFF once TRBV28 TRBD1 TRBJ1-1
TGTGCCAGCAGTGAGGCTGTCCTTGGCTACACCTTC CASSEAVLGYTF . TRBV25-1 . TRBJ1-2
TGTGCCACCAGTGAGTCCCGCAGGGGAGACACTGAAGCTTTCTTT CATSESRRGDTEAFF . TRBV24-1 . TRBJ1-1
TGTGCCAGCAGTCCGTCGGGAAACACCATATATTTT CASSPSGNTIYF . TRBV6-5 . TRBJ1-3
TGTGCCAGTAGTGGTACGTCACTTGGAAAAAAGTCCGGGGAGCTGTTTTTT CASSGTSLGKKSGELFF . TRBV19 . TRBJ2-2
TGTGCCACCAGCAGGGAGACAGGGATTGGAAACACCATATATTTT CATSRETGIGNTIYF . TRBV15 TRBD1 TRBJ1-3
TGTGCCAGCAGCCTCGATCTTAGATTAGCCAAAAACATTCAGTACTTC CASSLDLRLAKNIQYF . TRBV27 . TRBJ2-4
TGTGCCAGCAGCTACAGATATGAAAACACTGAAGCTTTCTTT CASSYRYENTEAFF . TRBV7-2 . TRBJ1-1
TGTGCCACCAGCAGCTTAAACCTGGACAGGGATGGAAACACCATATATTTT CATSSLNLDRDGNTIYF . TRBV15 TRBD1 TRBJ1-3
TGTGCCAGCAGTTACACAAGGGGGACGGGCAGCTATGGCTACACCTTC CASSYTRGTGSYGYTF . TRBV6-5 . TRBJ1-2
TGTGCCAGCAGCGTACCGGGACAGGGCGACTATGGCTACACCTTC CASSVPGQGDYGYTF . TRBV5-4 TRBD1 TRBJ1-2
TGTGCCAGCAGGTTAATAGCGGGGGGAGGCAATGAGCAGTTCTTC CASRLIAGGGNEQFF . TRBV7-3 TRBD2 TRBJ2-1
TGTGCCACCAGTGATAGGGACCAGACCTACGAGCAGTACTTC CATSDRDQTYEQYF . TRBV24-1 . TRBJ2-7
TGTGCCAGCAGTACCCCTAACAAGCGGACCCAGTACTTC CASSTPNKRTQYF . TRBV6-5 . TRBJ2-5
TGTGCCATCAGTGGGGACAGGGCAAAAGATTCACCCCTCCACTTT CAISGDRAKDSPLHF . TRBV10-3 TRBD1 TRBJ1-6
TGTGCCACCAGTGATCCTAGGACCTTTCCCAGCACAGATACGCAGTATTTT CATSDPRTFPSTDTQYF . TRBV24-1 . TRBJ2-3
TGTGCCAGCAGGTCCAGTTTTGATGAGCAGTTCTTC CASRSSFDEQFF . TRBV27 . TRBJ2-1
TGTGCCAGCAGCTTGTCGGGACAGGGCACTAATGAAAAACTGTTTTTT CASSLSGQGTNEKLFF . TRBV5-5 TRBD1 TRBJ1-4
TGTGCCAGCAGTACCCCGGGGATGAACACTGAAGCTTTCTTT CASSTPGMNTEAFF . TRBV28 . TRBJ1-1
TGTGCCAGCAGACCGGGACACAGCCAAGAGACCCAGTACTTC CASRPGHSQETQYF . TRBV19 . TRBJ2-5